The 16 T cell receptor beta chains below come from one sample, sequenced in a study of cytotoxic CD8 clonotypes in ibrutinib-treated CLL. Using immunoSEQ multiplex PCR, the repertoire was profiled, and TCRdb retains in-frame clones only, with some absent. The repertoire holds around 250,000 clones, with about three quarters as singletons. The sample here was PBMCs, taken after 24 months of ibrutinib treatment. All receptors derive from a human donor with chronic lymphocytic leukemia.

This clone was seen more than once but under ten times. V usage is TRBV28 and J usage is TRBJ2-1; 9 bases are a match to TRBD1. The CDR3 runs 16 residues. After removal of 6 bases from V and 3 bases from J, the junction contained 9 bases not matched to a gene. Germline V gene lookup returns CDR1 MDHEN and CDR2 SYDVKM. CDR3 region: CASRHFPGQGYNEQFF. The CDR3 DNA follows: TGTGCCAGCAGGCACTTCCCGGGACAGGGCTACAATGAGCAGTTCTTC.

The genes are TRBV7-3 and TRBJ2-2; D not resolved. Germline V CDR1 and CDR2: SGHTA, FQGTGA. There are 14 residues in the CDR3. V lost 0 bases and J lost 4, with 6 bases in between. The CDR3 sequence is CASSLTLGTGELFF. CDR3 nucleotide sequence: TGTGCCAGCAGCTTAACGCTGGGCACCGGGGAGCTGTTTTTT.

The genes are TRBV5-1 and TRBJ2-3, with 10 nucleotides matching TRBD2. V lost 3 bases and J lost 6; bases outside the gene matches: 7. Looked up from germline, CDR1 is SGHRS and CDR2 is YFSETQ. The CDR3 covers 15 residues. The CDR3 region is CASSSTSGTSDTQYF. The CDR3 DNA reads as TGCGCCAGCAGCTCAACTAGCGGGACGAGTGATACGCAGTATTTT.

CDR3 protein: CASSSGTGSEEQYF. CDR3 DNA sequence: TGTGCCAGCAGCTCCGGGACAGGGTCTGAGGAGCAGTACTTC. The V call is TRBV7-9, the J call TRBJ2-5; 9 positions match TRBD1. V shed 4 bases, J shed 11 bases, and the junction held 11 bases outside the gene matches. Germline CDR1 reads SEHNR; CDR2 reads FQNEAQ (reference sequence). The CDR3 loop spans 14 amino acids.

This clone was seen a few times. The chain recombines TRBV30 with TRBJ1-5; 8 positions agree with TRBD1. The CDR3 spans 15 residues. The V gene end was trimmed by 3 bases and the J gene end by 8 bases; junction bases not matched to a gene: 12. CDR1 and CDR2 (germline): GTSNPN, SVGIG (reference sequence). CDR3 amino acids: CAWRDPGTGVEPQHF. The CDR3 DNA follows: TGTGCCTGGAGGGACCCGGGGACAGGTGTCGAGCCCCAGCATTTT.

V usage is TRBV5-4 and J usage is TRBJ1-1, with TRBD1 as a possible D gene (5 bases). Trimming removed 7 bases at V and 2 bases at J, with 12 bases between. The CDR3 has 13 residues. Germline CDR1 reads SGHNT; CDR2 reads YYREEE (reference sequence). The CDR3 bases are TGTGCCAGCTTTCCGGGGGGTAACACTGAAGCTTTCTTT. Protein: CASFPGGNTEAFF.

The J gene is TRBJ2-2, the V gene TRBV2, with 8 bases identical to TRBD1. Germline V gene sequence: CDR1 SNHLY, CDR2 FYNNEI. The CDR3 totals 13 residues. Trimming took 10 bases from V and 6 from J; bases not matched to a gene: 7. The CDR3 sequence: CATRTGSAGELFF. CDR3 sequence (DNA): TGTGCCACCCGGACAGGGTCTGCCGGGGAGCTGTTTTTT.

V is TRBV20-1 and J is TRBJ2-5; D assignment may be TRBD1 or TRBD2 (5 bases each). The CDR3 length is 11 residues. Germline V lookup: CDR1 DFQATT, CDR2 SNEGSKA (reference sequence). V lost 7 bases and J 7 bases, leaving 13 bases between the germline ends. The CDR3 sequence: CSVRGVGTQYF. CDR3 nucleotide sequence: TGCAGTGTAAGGGGAGTCGGGACCCAGTACTTC.

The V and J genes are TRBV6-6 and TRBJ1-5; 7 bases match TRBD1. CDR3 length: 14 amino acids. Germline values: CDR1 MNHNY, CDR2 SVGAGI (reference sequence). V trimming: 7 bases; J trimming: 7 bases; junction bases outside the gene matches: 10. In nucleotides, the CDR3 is TGTGCCAGCACCTTAGACAGGGTGGGACAGCCCCAGCATTTT. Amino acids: CASTLDRVGQPQHF.

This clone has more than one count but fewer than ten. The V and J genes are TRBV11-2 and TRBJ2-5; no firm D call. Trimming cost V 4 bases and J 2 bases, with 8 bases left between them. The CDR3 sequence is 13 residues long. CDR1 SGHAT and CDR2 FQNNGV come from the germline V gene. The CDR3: CASSSVSQETQYF. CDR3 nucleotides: TGTGCCAGCAGCTCCGTATCTCAAGAGACCCAGTACTTC.

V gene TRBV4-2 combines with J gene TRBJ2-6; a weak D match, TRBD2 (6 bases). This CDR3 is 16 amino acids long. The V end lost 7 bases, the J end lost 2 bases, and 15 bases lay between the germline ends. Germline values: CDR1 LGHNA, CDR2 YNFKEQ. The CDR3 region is CASNGLGGPGANVLTF. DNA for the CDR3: TGTGCCAGCAACGGGCTCGGGGGTCCTGGGGCCAACGTCCTGACTTTC.

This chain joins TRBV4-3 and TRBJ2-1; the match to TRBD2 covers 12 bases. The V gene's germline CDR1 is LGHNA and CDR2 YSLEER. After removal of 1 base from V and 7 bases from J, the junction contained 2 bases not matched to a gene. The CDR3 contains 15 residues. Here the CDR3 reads CASSQGLAGGNEQFF. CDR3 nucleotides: TGCGCCAGCAGCCAAGGCCTAGCGGGAGGGAATGAGCAGTTCTTC.

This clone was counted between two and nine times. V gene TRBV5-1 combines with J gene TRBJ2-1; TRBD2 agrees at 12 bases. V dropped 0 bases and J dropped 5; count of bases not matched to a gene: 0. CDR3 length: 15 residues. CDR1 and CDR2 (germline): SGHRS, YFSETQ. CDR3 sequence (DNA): TGCGCCAGCAGCTTGGGGACTAGCGGGGACAATGAGCAGTTCTTC. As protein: CASSLGTSGDNEQFF. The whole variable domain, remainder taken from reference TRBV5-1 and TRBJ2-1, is KAGVTQTPRYLIKTRGQQVTLSCSPISGHRSVSWYQQTPGQGLQFLFEYFSETQRNKGNFPGRFSGRQFSNSRSEMNVSTLELGDSALYLCASSLGTSGDNEQFFGPGTRLTVL.

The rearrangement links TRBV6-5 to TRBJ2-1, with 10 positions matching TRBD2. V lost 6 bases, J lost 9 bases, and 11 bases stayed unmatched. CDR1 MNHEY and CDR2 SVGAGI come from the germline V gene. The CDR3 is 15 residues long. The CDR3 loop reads CASRPSGRKSGEQFF. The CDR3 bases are TGTGCCAGCAGGCCTAGCGGGAGAAAGTCGGGTGAGCAGTTCTTC.

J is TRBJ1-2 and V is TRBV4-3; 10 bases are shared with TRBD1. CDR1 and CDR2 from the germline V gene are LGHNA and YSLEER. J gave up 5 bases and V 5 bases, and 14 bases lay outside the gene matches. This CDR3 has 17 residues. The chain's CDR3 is CASSGTNLDRGRYGYTF. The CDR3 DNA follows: TGCGCCAGCAGCGGAACGAACTTGGACAGGGGGAGATATGGCTACACCTTC.

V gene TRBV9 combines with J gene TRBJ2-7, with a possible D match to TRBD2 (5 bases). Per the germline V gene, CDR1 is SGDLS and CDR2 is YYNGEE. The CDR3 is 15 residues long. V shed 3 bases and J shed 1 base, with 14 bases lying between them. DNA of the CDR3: TGTGCCAGCAGCGGTGGTGAGGGCCAATCCTACGAGCAGTACTTC. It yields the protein CASSGGEGQSYEQYF.